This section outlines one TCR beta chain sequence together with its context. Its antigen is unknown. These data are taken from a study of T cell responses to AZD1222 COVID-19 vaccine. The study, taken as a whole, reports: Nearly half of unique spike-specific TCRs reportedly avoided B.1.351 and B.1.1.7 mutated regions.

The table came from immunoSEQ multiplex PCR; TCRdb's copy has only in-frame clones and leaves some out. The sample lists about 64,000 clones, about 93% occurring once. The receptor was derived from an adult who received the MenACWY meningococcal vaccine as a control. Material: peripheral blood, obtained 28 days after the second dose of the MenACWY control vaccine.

This CDR3 is CASVTGREGGYTF. In nucleotides, the CDR3 is TGTGCCAGCGTGACAGGCAGAGAAGGGGGCTACACCTTC. The chain is built from TRBV2 and TRBJ1-2, with D tentatively TRBD1 (6 bases). The germline V and J ends were trimmed by 8 bases and 8 bases, with 18 bases remaining between them. Germline assignment: CDR1 SNHLY and CDR2 FYNNEI. This CDR3 has 13 residues.